This TCR beta chain was obtained from a study of radiotherapy plus CTLA-4 blockade in lung cancer. The wider study: Objective responses were observed in more than 15% of patients, and disease control was achieved by roughly 30%. Overall study findings and caveats: Radiotherapy with ipilimumab was followed by blood expansion of tumor-derived clones.

Germline loops: CDR1 SGHNT, CDR2 YENEEA. The ends were cut back, 1 base at V and 4 bases at J, with 14 bases in the middle. This CDR3 comprises 16 residues. The table came from immunoSEQ multiplex PCR; TCRdb's copy has only in-frame clones and leaves some out. This sample carries approximately 80,000 clones, nearly 75% of them seen once, and the ten largest clones take approximately 9.9%. For this clone: What it binds is not known.

The V gene is TRBV11-3, the J gene TRBJ2-1; tentative D call: TRBD2 (5 bases). The sequencing used peripheral blood, collected from a patient treated with radiotherapy plus ipilimumab. The TCR sequence derives from a human donor with non-small cell lung cancer whose response to radiotherapy plus ipilimumab could not be evaluated. CDR3 nucleotides: TGTGCCAGCAGCTTAGTAATTAGCGCCACATACAATGAGCAGTTCTTC. This sequence encodes CASSLVISATYNEQFF.